This T cell receptor (beta chain) was sequenced during a study of blood T cells in healthy people across ages. Study details: Capture by template switching was about one barcoded beta molecule per two T cells.

Through a sample-barcoded 5' primer and a J-beta primer mix, a second PCR was run for roughly 6 to 11 cycles. TCRdb itself ran the 5' RACE reads through MiXCR, one entry per CDR3 protein. The sample records 750,000 to 850,000 distinct CDR3 sequences, more than 20% being singletons. Turning to this clonotype: No antigen is known for it.

V lost 4 bases and J 8 bases, leaving 12 bases between the germline ends. The CDR3 extends over 13 amino acids. Study-wide findings and caveats: Higher diversity and more naive CD4+ cells were features of long-lived donors, compared to aged donors.

Each sample yielded at least 5 micrograms of PBMC total RNA. These data were also reused for a study on T cells of mothers and their children. That paper notes: Thymic selection, a shaping force on TCR recombination output, acts similarly in related and unrelated pairs.

The specimen sequenced was blood. The TCR comes from a boy younger than 18 in good health. The chain employs TRBV12-3 or TRBV12-4 and TRBJ2-1; maybe TRBD1 (6 bases). CDR3 sequence (DNA): TGTGCCAGCAGTTCCCGACAGGCCGATGAGCAGTTCTTC. Its translation: CASSSRQADEQFF.